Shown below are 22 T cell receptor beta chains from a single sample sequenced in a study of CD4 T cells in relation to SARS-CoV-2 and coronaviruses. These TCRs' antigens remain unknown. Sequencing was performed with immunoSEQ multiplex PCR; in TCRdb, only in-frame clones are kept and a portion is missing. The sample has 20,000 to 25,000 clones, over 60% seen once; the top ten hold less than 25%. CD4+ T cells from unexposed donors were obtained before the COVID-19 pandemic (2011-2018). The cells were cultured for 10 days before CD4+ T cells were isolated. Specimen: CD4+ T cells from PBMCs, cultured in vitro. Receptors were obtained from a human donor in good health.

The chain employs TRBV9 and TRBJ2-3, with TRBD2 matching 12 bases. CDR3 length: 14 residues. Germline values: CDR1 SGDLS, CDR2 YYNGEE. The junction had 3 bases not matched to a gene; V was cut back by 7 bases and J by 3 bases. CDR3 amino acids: CASGTSGGTDTQYF. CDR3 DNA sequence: TGTGCCAGCGGTACTAGCGGGGGGACAGATACGCAGTATTTT.

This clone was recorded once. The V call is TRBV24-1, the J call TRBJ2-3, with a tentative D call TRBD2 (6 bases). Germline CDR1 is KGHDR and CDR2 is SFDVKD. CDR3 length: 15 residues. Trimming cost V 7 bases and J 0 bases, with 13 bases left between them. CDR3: CATSDTRGSTDTQYF. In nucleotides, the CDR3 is TGTGCCACCAGCGACACGCGGGGCAGCACAGATACGCAGTATTTT.

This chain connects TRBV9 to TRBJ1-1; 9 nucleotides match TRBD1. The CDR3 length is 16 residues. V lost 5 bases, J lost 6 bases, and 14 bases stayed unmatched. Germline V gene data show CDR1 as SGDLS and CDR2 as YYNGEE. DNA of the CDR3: TGTGCCAGCAGTTCTGGACAGGGGAAGACGAAAGCTGAAGCTTTCTTT. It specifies CASSSGQGKTKAEAFF.

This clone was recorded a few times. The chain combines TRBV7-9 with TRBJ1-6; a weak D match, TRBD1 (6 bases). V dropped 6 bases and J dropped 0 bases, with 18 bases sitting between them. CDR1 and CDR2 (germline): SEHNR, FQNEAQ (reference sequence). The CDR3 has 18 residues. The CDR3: CASRKDLGGSSYNSPLHF. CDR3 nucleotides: TGTGCCAGCAGGAAAGATCTGGGGGGCAGCTCCTATAATTCACCCCTCCACTTT.

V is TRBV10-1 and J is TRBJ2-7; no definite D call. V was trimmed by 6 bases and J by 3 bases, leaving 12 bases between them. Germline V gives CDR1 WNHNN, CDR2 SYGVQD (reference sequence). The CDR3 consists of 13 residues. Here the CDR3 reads CASSQPGDYEQYF. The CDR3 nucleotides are TGCGCCAGCAGCCAGCCAGGAGACTACGAGCAGTACTTC.

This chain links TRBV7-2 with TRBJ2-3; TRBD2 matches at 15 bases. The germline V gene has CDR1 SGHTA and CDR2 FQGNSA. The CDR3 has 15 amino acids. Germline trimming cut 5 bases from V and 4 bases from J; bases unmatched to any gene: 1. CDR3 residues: CASSRTSGGADTQYF. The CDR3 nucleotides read TGTGCCAGCAGCCGGACTAGCGGGGGGGCAGATACGCAGTATTTT. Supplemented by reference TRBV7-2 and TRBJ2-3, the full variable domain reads GAGVSQSPSNKVTEKGKDVELRCDPISGHTALYWYRQSLGQGLEFLIYFQGNSAPDKSGLPSDRFSAERTGGSVSTLTIQRTQQEDSAVYLCASSRTSGGADTQYFGPGTRLTVL.

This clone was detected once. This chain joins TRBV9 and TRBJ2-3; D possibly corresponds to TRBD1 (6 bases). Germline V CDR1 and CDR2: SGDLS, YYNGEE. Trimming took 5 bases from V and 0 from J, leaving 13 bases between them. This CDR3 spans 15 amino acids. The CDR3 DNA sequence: TGTGCCAGCAGTGACAGGTTTCTTAGCACAGATACGCAGTATTTT. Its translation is CASSDRFLSTDTQYF.

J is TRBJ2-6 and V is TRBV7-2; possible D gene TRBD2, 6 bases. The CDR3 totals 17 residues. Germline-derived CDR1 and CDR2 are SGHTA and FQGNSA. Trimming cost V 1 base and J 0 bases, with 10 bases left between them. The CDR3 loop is CASSLGGLSSGANVLTF. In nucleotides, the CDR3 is TGTGCCAGCAGCTTAGGGGGACTCAGCTCTGGGGCCAACGTCCTGACTTTC.

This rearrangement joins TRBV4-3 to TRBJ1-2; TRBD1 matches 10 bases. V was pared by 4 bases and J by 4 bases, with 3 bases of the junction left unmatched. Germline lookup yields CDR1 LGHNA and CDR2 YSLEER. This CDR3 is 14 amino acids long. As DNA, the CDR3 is TGCGCCAGCAGCCCGACAGGGGGCACCTATGGCTACACCTTC. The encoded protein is CASSPTGGTYGYTF.

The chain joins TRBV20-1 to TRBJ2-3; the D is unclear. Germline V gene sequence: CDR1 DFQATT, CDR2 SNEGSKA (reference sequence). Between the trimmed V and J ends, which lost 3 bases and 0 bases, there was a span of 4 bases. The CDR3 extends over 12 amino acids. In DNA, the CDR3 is TGCAGTGCTAGTTTGAGCACAGATACGCAGTATTTT. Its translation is CSASLSTDTQYF.

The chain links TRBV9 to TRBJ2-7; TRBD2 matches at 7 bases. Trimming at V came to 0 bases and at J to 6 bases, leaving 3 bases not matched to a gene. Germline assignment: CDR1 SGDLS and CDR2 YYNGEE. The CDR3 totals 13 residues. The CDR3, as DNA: TGTGCCAGCAGCGTAGTAGCTAGCGGCGAGCAGTACTTC. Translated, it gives CASSVVASGEQYF.

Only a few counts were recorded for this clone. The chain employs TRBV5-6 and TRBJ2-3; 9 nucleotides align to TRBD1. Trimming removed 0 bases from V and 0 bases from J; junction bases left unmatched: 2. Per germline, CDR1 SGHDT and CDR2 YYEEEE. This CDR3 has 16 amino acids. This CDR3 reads CASSLGTGDSTDTQYF. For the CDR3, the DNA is TGTGCCAGCAGCTTGGGGACAGGGGATAGCACAGATACGCAGTATTTT. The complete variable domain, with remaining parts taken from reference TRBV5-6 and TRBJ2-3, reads DAGVTQSPTHLIKTRGQQVTLRCSPKSGHDTVSWYQQALGQGPQFIFQYYEEEERQRGNFPDRFSGHQFPNYSSELNVNALLLGDSALYLCASSLGTGDSTDTQYFGPGTRLTVL.

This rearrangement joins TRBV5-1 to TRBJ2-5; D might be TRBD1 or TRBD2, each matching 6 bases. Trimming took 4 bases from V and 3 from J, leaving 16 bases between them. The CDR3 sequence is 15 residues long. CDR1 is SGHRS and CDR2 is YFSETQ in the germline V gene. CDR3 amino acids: CASSRGTPTKETQYF. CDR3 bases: TGCGCCAGCAGCAGGGGGACTCCTACGAAAGAGACCCAGTACTTC.

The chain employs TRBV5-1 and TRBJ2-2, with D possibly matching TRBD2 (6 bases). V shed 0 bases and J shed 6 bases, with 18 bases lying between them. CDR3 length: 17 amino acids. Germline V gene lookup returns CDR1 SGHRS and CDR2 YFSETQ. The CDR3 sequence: CASSLGPAGLTAGELFF. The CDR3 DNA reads TGCGCCAGCAGCTTGGGGCCCGCGGGACTTACGGCCGGGGAGCTGTTTTTT.

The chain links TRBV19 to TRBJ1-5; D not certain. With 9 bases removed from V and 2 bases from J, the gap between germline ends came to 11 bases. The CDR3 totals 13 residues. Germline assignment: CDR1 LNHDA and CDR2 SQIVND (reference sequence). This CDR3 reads CASAGVGNQPQHF. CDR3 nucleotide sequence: TGTGCCAGCGCGGGCGTTGGCAATCAGCCCCAGCATTTT.

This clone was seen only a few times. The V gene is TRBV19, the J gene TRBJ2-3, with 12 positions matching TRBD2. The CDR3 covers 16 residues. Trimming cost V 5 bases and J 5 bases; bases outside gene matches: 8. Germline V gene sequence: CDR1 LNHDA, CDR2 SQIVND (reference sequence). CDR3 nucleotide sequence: TGTGCCAGTAGTCCAAGGACTAGCGGGACGGGAGATACGCAGTATTTT. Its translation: CASSPRTSGTGDTQYF. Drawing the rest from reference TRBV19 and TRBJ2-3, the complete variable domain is DGGITQSPKYLFRKEGQNVTLSCEQNLNHDAMYWYRQDPGQGLRLIYYSQIVNDFQKGDIAEGYSVSREKKESFPLTVTSAQKNPTAFYLCASSPRTSGTGDTQYFGPGTRLTVL.

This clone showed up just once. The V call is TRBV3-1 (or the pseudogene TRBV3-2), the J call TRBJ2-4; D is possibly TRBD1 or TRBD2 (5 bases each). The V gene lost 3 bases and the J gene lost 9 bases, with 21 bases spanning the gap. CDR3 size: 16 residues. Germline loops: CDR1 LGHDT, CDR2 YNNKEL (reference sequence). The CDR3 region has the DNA TGTGCCAGCAGCCAGTCGACCTACGGACTGAGGGGCATTCAGTACTTC. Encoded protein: CASSQSTYGLRGIQYF.

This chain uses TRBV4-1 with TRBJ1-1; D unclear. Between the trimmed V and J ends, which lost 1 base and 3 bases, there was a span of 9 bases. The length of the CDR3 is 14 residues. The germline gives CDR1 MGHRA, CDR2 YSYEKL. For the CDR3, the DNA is TGCGCCAGCAGCCAAGCACAGATAGACACTGAAGCTTTCTTT. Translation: CASSQAQIDTEAFF.

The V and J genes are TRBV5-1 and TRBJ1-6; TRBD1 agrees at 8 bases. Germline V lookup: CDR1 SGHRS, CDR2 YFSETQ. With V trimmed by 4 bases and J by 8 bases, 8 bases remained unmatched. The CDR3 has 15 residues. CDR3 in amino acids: CASSPGQGRDSPLHF. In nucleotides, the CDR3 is TGCGCCAGCAGCCCCGGACAGGGTCGAGATTCACCCCTCCACTTT.

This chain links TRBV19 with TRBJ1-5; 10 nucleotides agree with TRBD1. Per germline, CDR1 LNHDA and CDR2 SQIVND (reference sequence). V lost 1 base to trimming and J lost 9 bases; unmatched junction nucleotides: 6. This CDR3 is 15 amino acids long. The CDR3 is CASSIGTGGGWPQHF. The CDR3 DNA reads TGTGCCAGTAGTATAGGGACAGGGGGTGGTTGGCCCCAGCATTTT.

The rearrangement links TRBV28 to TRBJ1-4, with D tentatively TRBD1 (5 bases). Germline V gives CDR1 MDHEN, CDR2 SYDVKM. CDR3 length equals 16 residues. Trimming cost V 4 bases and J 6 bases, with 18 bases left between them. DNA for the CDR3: TGTGCCAGCAGTTCCCCGGGGACCCCCGAGCATGAAAAACTGTTTTTT. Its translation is CASSSPGTPEHEKLFF.

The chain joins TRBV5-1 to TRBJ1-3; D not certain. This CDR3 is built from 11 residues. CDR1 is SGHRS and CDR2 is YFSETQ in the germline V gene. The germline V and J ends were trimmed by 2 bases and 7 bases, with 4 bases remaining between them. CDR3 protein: CASSFGNTIYF. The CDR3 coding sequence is TGCGCCAGCAGCTTCGGCAACACCATATATTTT.